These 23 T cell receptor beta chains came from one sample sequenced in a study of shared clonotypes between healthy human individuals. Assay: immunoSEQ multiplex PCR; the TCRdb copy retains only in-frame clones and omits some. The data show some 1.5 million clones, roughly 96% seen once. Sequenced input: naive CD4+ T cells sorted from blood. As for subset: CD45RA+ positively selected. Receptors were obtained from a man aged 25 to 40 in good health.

CDR3 in DNA: TGCGCCAGCTTTTATCAAGGGGCTCTACCGCCCTACAATGAGCAGTTCTTC. It translates to CASFYQGALPPYNEQFF. V is TRBV5-1 and J is TRBJ2-1; D is perhaps TRBD1 (5 bases). Trimming removed 7 bases at V and 2 bases at J, with 22 bases between. This CDR3 region has 17 residues. Germline loops: CDR1 SGHRS, CDR2 YFSETQ.

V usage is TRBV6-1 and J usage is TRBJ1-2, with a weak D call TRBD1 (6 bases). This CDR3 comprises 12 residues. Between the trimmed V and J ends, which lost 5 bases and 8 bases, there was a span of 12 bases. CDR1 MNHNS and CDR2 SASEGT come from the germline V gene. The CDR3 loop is CASSYTGLGYTF. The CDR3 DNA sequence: TGTGCCAGCAGTTATACAGGGTTGGGCTACACCTTC.

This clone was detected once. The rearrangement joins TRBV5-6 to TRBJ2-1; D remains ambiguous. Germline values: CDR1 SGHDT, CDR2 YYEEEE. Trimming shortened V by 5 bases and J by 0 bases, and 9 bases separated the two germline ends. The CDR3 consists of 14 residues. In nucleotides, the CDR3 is TGTGCCAGCAGTTTTGCTTTCTCCTACAATGAGCAGTTCTTC. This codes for CASSFAFSYNEQFF.

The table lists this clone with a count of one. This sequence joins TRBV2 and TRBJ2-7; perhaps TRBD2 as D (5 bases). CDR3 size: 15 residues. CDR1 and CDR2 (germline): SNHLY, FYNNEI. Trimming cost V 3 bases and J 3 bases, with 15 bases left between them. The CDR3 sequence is CASSEGARKVYEQYF. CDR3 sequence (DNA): TGTGCCAGCAGTGAGGGAGCGAGAAAGGTCTACGAGCAGTACTTC.

CDR3 nucleotides: TGTGCCAGCAGACTACGGATCATGAACACTGAAGCTTTCTTT. Protein product: CASRLRIMNTEAFF. This sequence joins TRBV2 and TRBJ1-1; D not certain. V was clipped by 6 bases and J by 0 bases, with 11 bases between them. Germline CDR1 SNHLY, CDR2 FYNNEI. This CDR3 has 14 amino acids.

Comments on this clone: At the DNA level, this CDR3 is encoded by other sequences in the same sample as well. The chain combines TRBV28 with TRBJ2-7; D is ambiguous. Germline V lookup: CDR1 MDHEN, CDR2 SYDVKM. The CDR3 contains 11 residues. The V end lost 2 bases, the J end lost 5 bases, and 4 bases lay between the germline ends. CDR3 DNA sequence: TGTGCCAGCAGTTTAACACACGAGCAGTACTTC. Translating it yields CASSLTHEQYF.

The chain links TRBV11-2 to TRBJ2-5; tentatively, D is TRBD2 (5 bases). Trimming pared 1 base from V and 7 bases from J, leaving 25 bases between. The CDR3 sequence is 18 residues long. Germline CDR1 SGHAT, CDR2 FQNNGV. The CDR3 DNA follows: TGTGCCAGCAGCTTAGTTGAAGGCACCGGGATCTACCCCGTGACCCAGTACTTC. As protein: CASSLVEGTGIYPVTQYF.

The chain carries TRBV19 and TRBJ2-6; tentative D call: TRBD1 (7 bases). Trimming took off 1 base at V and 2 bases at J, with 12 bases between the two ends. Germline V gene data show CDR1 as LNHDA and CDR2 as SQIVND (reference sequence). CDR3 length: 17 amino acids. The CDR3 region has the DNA TGTGCCAGTAGTATAGGTCAGGGGGGAGCTGGGGCCAACGTCCTGACTTTC. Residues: CASSIGQGGAGANVLTF.

The CDR3: CATSSVYNEQFF. CDR3 nucleotide sequence: TGTGCCACCAGCAGCGTATACAATGAGCAGTTCTTC. The chain joins TRBV15 to TRBJ2-1; D not certain. Germline V lookup: CDR1 LNHNV, CDR2 YYDKDF (reference sequence). Trimming removed 3 bases from V and 4 bases from J, with 4 bases in between. The CDR3 length is 12 residues.

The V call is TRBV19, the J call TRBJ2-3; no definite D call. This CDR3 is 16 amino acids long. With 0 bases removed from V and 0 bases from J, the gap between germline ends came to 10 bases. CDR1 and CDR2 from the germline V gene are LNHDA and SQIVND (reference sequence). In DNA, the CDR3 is TGTGCCAGTAGTATAGAGGGCCAGCATAGCACAGATACGCAGTATTTT. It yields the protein CASSIEGQHSTDTQYF.

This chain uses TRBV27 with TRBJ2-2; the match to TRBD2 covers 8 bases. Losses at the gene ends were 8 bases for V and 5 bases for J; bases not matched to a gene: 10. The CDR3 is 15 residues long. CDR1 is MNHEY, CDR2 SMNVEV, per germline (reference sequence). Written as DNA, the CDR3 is TGTGCCAGCCGTCGGGAGGGCCTACGGACCGGGGAGCTGTTTTTT. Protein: CASRREGLRTGELFF.

This CDR3 reads CASSPSPGAEQYF. Written as DNA, the CDR3 is TGTGCCAGCTCACCTTCCCCGGGGGCCGAGCAGTACTTC. J is TRBJ2-7 and V is TRBV18, with D possibly being TRBD1 or TRBD2 (6 bases each). Germline V lookup: CDR1 KGHSH, CDR2 LQKENI. V was clipped by 3 bases and J by 6 bases, with 12 bases between them. The CDR3 extends over 13 amino acids.

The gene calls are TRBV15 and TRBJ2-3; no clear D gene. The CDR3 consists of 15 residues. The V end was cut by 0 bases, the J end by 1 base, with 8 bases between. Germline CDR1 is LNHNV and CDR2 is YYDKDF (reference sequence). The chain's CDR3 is CATSRDVPGTDTQYF. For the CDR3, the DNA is TGTGCCACCAGCAGAGATGTTCCCGGCACAGATACGCAGTATTTT.

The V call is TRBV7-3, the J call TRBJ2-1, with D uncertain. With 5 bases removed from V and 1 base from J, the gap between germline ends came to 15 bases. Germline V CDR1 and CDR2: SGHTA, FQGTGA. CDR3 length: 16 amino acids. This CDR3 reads CASSPRPQKSYNEQFF. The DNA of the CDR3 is TGTGCCAGCAGCCCGCGACCCCAAAAATCCTACAATGAGCAGTTCTTC.

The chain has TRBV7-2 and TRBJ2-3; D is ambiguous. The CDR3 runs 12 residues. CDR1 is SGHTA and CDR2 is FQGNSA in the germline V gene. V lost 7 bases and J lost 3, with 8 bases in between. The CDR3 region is CASNRPTDTQYF. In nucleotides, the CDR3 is TGTGCCAGCAACCGACCTACAGATACGCAGTATTTT.

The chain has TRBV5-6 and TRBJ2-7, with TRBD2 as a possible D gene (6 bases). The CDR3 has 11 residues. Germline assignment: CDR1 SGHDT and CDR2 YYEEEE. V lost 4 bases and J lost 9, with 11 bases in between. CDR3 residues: CASSMRGGQYF. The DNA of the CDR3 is TGTGCCAGCAGCATGAGGGGAGGGCAGTACTTC.

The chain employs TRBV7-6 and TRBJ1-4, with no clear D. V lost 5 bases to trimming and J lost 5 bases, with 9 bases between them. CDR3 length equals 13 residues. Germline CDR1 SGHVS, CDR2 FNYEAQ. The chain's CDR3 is CASSAWSNEKLFF. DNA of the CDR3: TGTGCCAGCAGCGCGTGGTCCAATGAAAAACTGTTTTTT.

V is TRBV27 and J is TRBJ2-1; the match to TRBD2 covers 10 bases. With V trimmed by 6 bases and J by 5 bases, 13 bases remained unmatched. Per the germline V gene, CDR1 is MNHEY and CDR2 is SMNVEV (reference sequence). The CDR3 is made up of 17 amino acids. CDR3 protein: CASSTILLAGEHNEQFF. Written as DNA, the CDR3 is TGTGCCAGCAGCACTATCTTGCTAGCGGGAGAGCACAATGAGCAGTTCTTC.

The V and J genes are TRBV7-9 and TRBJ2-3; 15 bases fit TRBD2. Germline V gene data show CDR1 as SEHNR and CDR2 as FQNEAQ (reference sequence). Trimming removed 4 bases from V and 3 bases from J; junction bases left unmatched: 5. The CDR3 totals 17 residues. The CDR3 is CASSSGLAGGPTDTQYF. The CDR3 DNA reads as TGTGCCAGCAGCTCCGGACTAGCGGGAGGGCCTACAGATACGCAGTATTTT.

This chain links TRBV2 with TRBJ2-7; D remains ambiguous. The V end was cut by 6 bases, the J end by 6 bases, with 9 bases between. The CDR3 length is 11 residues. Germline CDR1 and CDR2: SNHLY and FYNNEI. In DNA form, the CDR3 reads TGTGCCAGCAGCAGTATCGGCGAGCAGTACTTC. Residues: CASSSIGEQYF.

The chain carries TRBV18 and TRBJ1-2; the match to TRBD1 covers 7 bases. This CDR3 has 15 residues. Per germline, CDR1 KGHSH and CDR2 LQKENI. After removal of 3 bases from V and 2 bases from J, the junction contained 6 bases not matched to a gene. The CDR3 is CASSPPMTGNYGYTF. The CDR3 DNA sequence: TGTGCCAGCTCACCCCCGATGACAGGGAACTATGGCTACACCTTC.

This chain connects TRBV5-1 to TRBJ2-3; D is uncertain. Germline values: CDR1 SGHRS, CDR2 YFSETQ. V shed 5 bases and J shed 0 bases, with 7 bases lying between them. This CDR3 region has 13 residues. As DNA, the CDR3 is TGCGCCAGCAGGGATACCAGCACAGATACGCAGTATTTT. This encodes CASRDTSTDTQYF.

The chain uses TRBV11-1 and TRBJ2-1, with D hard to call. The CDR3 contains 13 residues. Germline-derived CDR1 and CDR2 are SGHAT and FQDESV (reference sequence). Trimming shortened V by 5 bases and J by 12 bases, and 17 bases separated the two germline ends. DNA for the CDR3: TGTGCCAGCAGCAACAAATCGCGCGTCCCGCAGTTCTTC. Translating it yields CASSNKSRVPQFF.